This is a list of T cell receptor beta chains from one sample in a study of siplizumab effects on memory and regulatory T cells. Repertoires were generated with immunoSEQ multiplex PCR, while TCRdb's copy carries only in-frame clones and drops some. Here the sample spans 100,000 or so clones, 85% to 95% being singletons. The sequenced sample was Tregs sorted from blood. These receptors were obtained from a human donor in good health. CDR3s include the opening cysteine and the closing phenylalanine or tryptophan. The order of the fields is D gene, clone size, J gene, V gene, CDR3 DNA, CDR3 protein. D genes are given only for firm matches. Clone size is given for some rows only: seen once, a few or many times, or a class if the clone is expanded.

D: .; size: .; J: TRBJ2-2; V: TRBV30; DNA: TGTGCCTGGAGAGGGAGGAACTTGCCCACCGGGGAGCTGTTTTTT; CDR3: CAWRGRNLPTGELFF
D: .; size: .; J: TRBJ2-1; V: TRBV10-2; DNA: TGCGCCAGCAGTGAGGGGGGACCGCAGTTCTTC; CDR3: CASSEGGPQFF
D: .; size: .; J: TRBJ2-1; V: TRBV5-1; DNA: TGCGCCAGCAGCTTGATAGGGGCCTACAATGAGCAGTTCTTC; CDR3: CASSLIGAYNEQFF
D: TRBD1; size: .; J: TRBJ2-7; V: TRBV9; DNA: TGTGCCAGCAGCGTAGTGGGACAGGGTAACCACGAGCAGTACTTC; CDR3: CASSVVGQGNHEQYF
D: .; size: .; J: TRBJ2-7; V: TRBV5-1; DNA: TGCGCCAGCAGGGTGGGGATCTCCTACGAGCAGTACTTC; CDR3: CASRVGISYEQYF
D: TRBD2; size: .; J: TRBJ2-4; V: TRBV28; DNA: TGTGCCAGCAGTCCCAATCTAGCGGGAAGGGCGATGTGGAACATTCAGTACTTC; CDR3: CASSPNLAGRAMWNIQYF
D: .; size: once; J: TRBJ1-5; V: TRBV18; DNA: TGTGCCAGCTCACCATTCAGTAATCAGCCCCAGCATTTT; CDR3: CASSPFSNQPQHF
D: TRBD1; size: .; J: TRBJ2-2; V: TRBV5-6; DNA: TGTGCCAGCAGAAGACAGGGAAACACCGGGGAGCTGTTTTTT; CDR3: CASRRQGNTGELFF
D: TRBD1; size: .; J: TRBJ2-5; V: TRBV19; DNA: TGTGCCAGTAGTAGACAGGGGCTTCAGGAGACCCAGTACTTC; CDR3: CASSRQGLQETQYF
D: .; size: .; J: TRBJ1-4; V: TRBV19; DNA: TGTGCCAGCGAGACGGCCTACGAGGAAAAACTGTTTTTT; CDR3: CASETAYEEKLFF
D: .; size: once; J: TRBJ2-5; V: TRBV7-9; DNA: TGTGCCAGCAGCCCACTGGGAGACGGCCCAAAAGAGACCCAGTACTTC; CDR3: CASSPLGDGPKETQYF
D: .; size: .; J: TRBJ2-3; V: TRBV7-3; DNA: TGTGCCAGCGGACGAGGGGCAGATACGCAGTATTTT; CDR3: CASGRGADTQYF
D: TRBD2; size: .; J: TRBJ2-7; V: TRBV11-2; DNA: TGTGCCAGCAGCTTATCCGTCCGCGGGAGCGACGAGCAGTACTTC; CDR3: CASSLSVRGSDEQYF
D: .; size: .; J: TRBJ2-3; V: TRBV20-1; DNA: TGCAGTGCTAGATATGTAGATACGCAGTATTTT; CDR3: CSARYVDTQYF
D: TRBD2; size: few; J: TRBJ2-1; V: TRBV19; DNA: TGTGCCAGTAGTATAGCGGGCACTAGCGGGTCCTACAATGAGCAGTTCTTC; CDR3: CASSIAGTSGSYNEQFF
D: TRBD2; size: .; J: TRBJ2-1; V: TRBV10-3; DNA: TGTGCCATCAGGGCGGGAGGCGGGTACTACAATGAGCAGTTCTTC; CDR3: CAIRAGGGYYNEQFF
D: .; size: .; J: TRBJ2-7; V: TRBV5-6; DNA: TGTGCCAGCAGCTCCAGGGGCTATTACGAGCAGTACTTC; CDR3: CASSSRGYYEQYF
D: .; size: .; J: TRBJ2-7; V: TRBV27; DNA: TGTGCCAGCAGTCTGAGACAGGAGAGCTACGAGCAGTACTTC; CDR3: CASSLRQESYEQYF
D: .; size: .; J: TRBJ2-2; V: TRBV11-2; DNA: TGTGCCAGCAGCTTTTCCTCTACCACCGGGGAGCTGTTTTTT; CDR3: CASSFSSTTGELFF
D: .; size: .; J: TRBJ1-1; V: TRBV7-6; DNA: TGTGCCAGCAGCTTATTGGAGGGGGTGGCTTTCTTT; CDR3: CASSLLEGVAFF
D: TRBD1; size: .; J: TRBJ2-7; V: TRBV5-1; DNA: TGCGCCAGCGGACGGACAGGGGAAAGGAACGAGCAGTACTTC; CDR3: CASGRTGERNEQYF
D: .; size: .; J: TRBJ1-1; V: TRBV6-5; DNA: TGTGCCAGCACCGTGACAAGGCTTAACACTGAAGCTTTCTTT; CDR3: CASTVTRLNTEAFF
D: .; size: .; J: TRBJ1-3; V: TRBV6-5; DNA: TGTGCCAGCGCGGGGGTAAATGGAAACACCATATATTTT; CDR3: CASAGVNGNTIYF
D: TRBD1; size: .; J: TRBJ1-2; V: TRBV27; DNA: TGTGCCAGCAGTTTATTCACAGGGGGAGCATATGGCTACACCTTC; CDR3: CASSLFTGGAYGYTF
D: .; size: .; J: TRBJ2-7; V: TRBV11-2; DNA: TGTGCCAGCAGCTTCTCTATCCGACAGGACAACTACGAGCAGTACTTC; CDR3: CASSFSIRQDNYEQYF
D: .; size: .; J: TRBJ1-5; V: TRBV6-5; DNA: TGTGCCAGCAGTTTCTTGGGGGGACAGCCCCAGCATTTT; CDR3: CASSFLGGQPQHF
D: .; size: once; J: TRBJ2-1; V: TRBV11-2; DNA: TGTGCCAGCAGCTTGCGCGTAGCTGGCTCCTACAATGAGCAGTTCTTC; CDR3: CASSLRVAGSYNEQFF
D: .; size: .; J: TRBJ1-4; V: TRBV5-1; DNA: TGCGCCAGCAGCTTGGGAGAGCCCAGATTTGGGGAACTGTTTTTT; CDR3: CASSLGEPRFGELFF
D: TRBD1; size: .; J: TRBJ1-4; V: TRBV12-5; DNA: TGTGCTAGTGGTTTAAAGGACAGGGGGCAACTGTTTTTT; CDR3: CASGLKDRGQLFF
D: .; size: medium-sized; J: TRBJ2-7; V: TRBV6-5; DNA: TGTGCCAGCAGTTCAGCAGGGCTCTACGAGCAGTACTTC; CDR3: CASSSAGLYEQYF
D: .; size: .; J: TRBJ2-1; V: TRBV5-1; DNA: TGCGCCAGCAGCTCTCACTCACCGTTCCAGATTCTTTACAATGAGCAGTTCTTC; CDR3: CASSSHSPFQILYNEQFF
D: .; size: .; J: TRBJ2-5; V: TRBV20-1; DNA: TGCAGTGCTAGATGGGAGACCCAGTACTTC; CDR3: CSARWETQYF
D: .; size: .; J: TRBJ2-1; V: TRBV11-3; DNA: TGTGCCAGCAGCTTAGATCCGGTGGGGGGTGAGCAGTTCTTC; CDR3: CASSLDPVGGEQFF
D: .; size: .; J: TRBJ1-2; V: TRBV7-8; DNA: TGTGCCAGCAGCTTAGTACGGGGGGATCGGTCTAACTATGGCTACACCTTC; CDR3: CASSLVRGDRSNYGYTF
D: TRBD2; size: .; J: TRBJ2-4; V: TRBV7-2; DNA: TGTGCCAGCAGCTTAGGACTAGCGGGTAACATTCAGTACTTC; CDR3: CASSLGLAGNIQYF
D: .; size: .; J: TRBJ1-2; V: TRBV5-1; DNA: TGCGCCAGCAGCTTGGAAGGAGGCACGTTATCGGGCTACACCTTC; CDR3: CASSLEGGTLSGYTF
D: TRBD1; size: .; J: TRBJ1-1; V: TRBV11-2; DNA: TGTGCCAGCAGCTTAGTGCAGGGGGCGAACACTGAAGCTTTCTTT; CDR3: CASSLVQGANTEAFF
D: .; size: .; J: TRBJ1-2; V: TRBV5-1; DNA: TGCGCCAGCAGCAAAGCCACACGGTATGGCTACACCTTC; CDR3: CASSKATRYGYTF
D: .; size: .; J: TRBJ1-1; V: TRBV6-6; DNA: TGTGCCAGCTTTCGCGCGGGGAACACTGAAGCTTTCTTT; CDR3: CASFRAGNTEAFF
D: TRBD1; size: .; J: TRBJ1-2; V: TRBV6-1; DNA: TGTGCCAGCAGGGCGACAGGGGGGTCTTATGGCTACACCTTC; CDR3: CASRATGGSYGYTF
D: .; size: .; J: TRBJ2-6; V: TRBV6-4; DNA: TGTGCCAGCAGTCTCGGAACACGACAAAGTCGGGCCAACGTCCTGACTTTC; CDR3: CASSLGTRQSRANVLTF
D: .; size: .; J: TRBJ2-2; V: TRBV6-4; DNA: TGTGCCAGCAGTGTAGAGCGGGCCCAAGAGGATATATGCGGGGAGCTGTTTTTT; CDR3: CASSVERAQEDICGELFF
D: .; size: .; J: TRBJ1-5; V: TRBV18; DNA: TGTGCCAGCTCAAGAGATAGCAATCAGCCCCAGCATTTT; CDR3: CASSRDSNQPQHF
D: TRBD2; size: .; J: TRBJ2-3; V: TRBV7-8; DNA: TGTGCCAGCAGCAAAAGACAATTCTTAGCGGGGGAGTCAGATACGCAGTATTTT; CDR3: CASSKRQFLAGESDTQYF
D: .; size: once; J: TRBJ2-2; V: TRBV30; DNA: TGTGCCTGGAGTACTAGCAGTACCGGGGAGCTGTTTTTT; CDR3: CAWSTSSTGELFF
D: TRBD2; size: .; J: TRBJ2-3; V: TRBV15; DNA: TGTGCCACCAGCAGAGATCAGGGTGGCGGGAGAACAGATACGCAGTATTTT; CDR3: CATSRDQGGGRTDTQYF
D: .; size: few; J: TRBJ1-3; V: TRBV20-1; DNA: TGCAGTGCTAGACAGGGAAACACCATATATTTT; CDR3: CSARQGNTIYF
D: .; size: .; J: TRBJ2-1; V: TRBV20-1; DNA: TGCAGTGTCCTGAGAGTGAATGAGCAGTTCTTC; CDR3: CSVLRVNEQFF
D: .; size: .; J: TRBJ2-1; V: TRBV13; DNA: TGTGCCAGCAGCTCGTATAGCGGCTCCTACAATGAGCAGTTCTTC; CDR3: CASSSYSGSYNEQFF
D: .; size: .; J: TRBJ2-3; V: TRBV11-3; DNA: TGTGCCAGCAGCTCTCAGGGGGGAGATACGCAGTATTTT; CDR3: CASSSQGGDTQYF